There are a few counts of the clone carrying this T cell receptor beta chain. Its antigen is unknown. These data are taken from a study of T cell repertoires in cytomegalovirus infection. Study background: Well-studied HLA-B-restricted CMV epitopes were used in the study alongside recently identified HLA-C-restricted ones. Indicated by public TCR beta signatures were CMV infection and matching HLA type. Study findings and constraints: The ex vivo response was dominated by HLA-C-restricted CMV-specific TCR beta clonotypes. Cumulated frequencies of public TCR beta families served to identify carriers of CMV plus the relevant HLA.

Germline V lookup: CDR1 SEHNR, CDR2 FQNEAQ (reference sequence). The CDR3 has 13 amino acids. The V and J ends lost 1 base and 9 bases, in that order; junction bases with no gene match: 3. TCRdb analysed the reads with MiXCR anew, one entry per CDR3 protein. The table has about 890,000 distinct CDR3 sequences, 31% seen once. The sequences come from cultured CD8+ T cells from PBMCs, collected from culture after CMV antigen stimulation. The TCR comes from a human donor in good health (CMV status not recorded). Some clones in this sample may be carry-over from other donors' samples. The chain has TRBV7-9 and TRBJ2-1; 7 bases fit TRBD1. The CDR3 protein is CASSLGGQVEQFF. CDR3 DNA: TGTGCCAGCAGCTTAGGAGGACAGGTTGAGCAGTTCTTC.